The 10 T cell receptor beta chains given below trace back to one sample, sequenced in a study of blood T cells in healthy people across ages. Primed by a sample-barcoded 5' primer and a J-beta primer mix, a second PCR proceeded for about 6 to 11 cycles. TCRdb recomputed calls from the 5' RACE reads with MiXCR, one row per CDR3 protein. In the table there are some 1,500,000 distinct CDR3 sequences, approximately 39% of which are singletons. Sequenced: blood. The receptor set was obtained from a young woman in good health.

V usage is TRBV4-2 and J usage is TRBJ1-1, with D perhaps matching TRBD1 (5 bases). CDR1 and CDR2 from the germline V gene are LGHNA and YNFKEQ. Trimming cost V 3 bases and J 0 bases, with 20 bases left between them. The length of the CDR3 is 18 residues. CDR3 loop: CASSHVNTRGLLNTEAFF. For the CDR3, the DNA is TGTGCCAGCAGCCACGTAAATACGAGGGGCCTTTTGAACACTGAAGCTTTCTTT.

This clonotype has just a few counts. The V and J genes are TRBV24-1 and TRBJ1-5, with a tentative D call TRBD1 (5 bases). The CDR3 is 13 amino acids. Germline V lookup: CDR1 KGHDR, CDR2 SFDVKD. The V end lost 2 bases, the J end lost 8 bases, and 9 bases lay between the germline ends. CDR3 bases: TGTGCCACCAGTGATTCGGGGGAGGAGCCCCAGCATTTT. This translates into CATSDSGEEPQHF.

This clonotype was recorded many times. The V gene is TRBV20-1, the J gene TRBJ2-2, with D maybe TRBD1 (6 bases). V shed 7 bases and J shed 4 bases, with 16 bases lying between them. Germline V gene sequence: CDR1 DFQATT, CDR2 SNEGSKA (reference sequence). CDR3 length equals 14 residues. As DNA, the CDR3 is TGCAGTGTAGAAGCAGGGGTCTCCACCGGGGAGCTGTTTTTT. It translates to CSVEAGVSTGELFF.

The chain uses TRBV4-3 and TRBJ2-1; D ambiguous. The germline gives CDR1 LGHNA, CDR2 YSLEER. Trimming removed 1 base at V and 0 bases at J, with 7 bases between. The CDR3 has 15 amino acids. The CDR3 nucleotides read TGCGCCAGCAGCCAAGCAAGCGCCTCCTACAATGAGCAGTTCTTC. The encoded protein is CASSQASASYNEQFF.

The chain carries TRBV6-5 and TRBJ2-4, with D hard to call. With 0 bases removed from V and 0 bases from J, the gap between germline ends came to 12 bases. The germline V gene encodes CDR1 MNHEY and CDR2 SVGAGI. The CDR3 length is 17 residues. The CDR3, as DNA: TGTGCCAGCAGTTACTCGTTGGGGTCTCTAGCCAAAAACATTCAGTACTTC. Protein sequence: CASSYSLGSLAKNIQYF.

Only a few counts were recorded for this clonotype. This chain's CDR3 is CASSQEGTFQTKLFF. For the CDR3, the DNA is TGCGCCAGCAGCCAAGAAGGGACCTTCCAGACAAAACTGTTTTTT. The chain links TRBV4-1 to TRBJ1-4, with a weak D call TRBD1 (5 bases). Trimming took 0 bases from V and 10 from J, leaving 15 bases between them. The CDR3 is 15 amino acids. The germline gives CDR1 MGHRA, CDR2 YSYEKL.

This clonotype turned up a few times. The gene calls are TRBV4-1 and TRBJ1-3; D gene uncertain. CDR1 is MGHRA and CDR2 is YSYEKL in the germline V gene. The CDR3 loop spans 13 amino acids. Trimming removed 1 base at V and 0 bases at J, with 1 base between. The CDR3 nucleotides are TGCGCCAGCAGCCAAGTCTCTGGAAACACCATATATTTT. Amino acid sequence: CASSQVSGNTIYF.

The chain has TRBV27 and TRBJ1-1; a possible D gene is TRBD1 (6 bases). CDR3 length: 14 residues. Germline V lookup: CDR1 MNHEY, CDR2 SMNVEV (reference sequence). V dropped 6 bases and J dropped 6 bases, with 17 bases sitting between them. CDR3 DNA sequence: TGTGCCAGCAGCGATCAGGACGGGGGCCCTGAAGCTTTCTTT. It translates to CASSDQDGGPEAFF.

This clonotype was recorded only once. The chain employs TRBV9 and TRBJ2-5; D is undetermined. Trimming removed 4 bases at V and 1 base at J, with 11 bases between. The germline CDR1 and CDR2 sequences are SGDLS and YYNGEE. The length of the CDR3 is 14 residues. The CDR3 is CASSTSKGQETQYF. The CDR3 DNA follows: TGTGCCAGCAGCACCTCGAAAGGCCAAGAGACCCAGTACTTC.

The chain has TRBV11-2 and TRBJ2-3; D gene uncertain. This CDR3 is 15 amino acids long. With 4 bases removed from V and 0 bases from J, the gap between germline ends came to 11 bases. Germline V gene sequence: CDR1 SGHAT, CDR2 FQNNGV. The DNA for the CDR3 is TGTGCCAGCAGCTCTCCCTTGTTAAGCACAGATACGCAGTATTTT. This codes for CASSSPLLSTDTQYF.